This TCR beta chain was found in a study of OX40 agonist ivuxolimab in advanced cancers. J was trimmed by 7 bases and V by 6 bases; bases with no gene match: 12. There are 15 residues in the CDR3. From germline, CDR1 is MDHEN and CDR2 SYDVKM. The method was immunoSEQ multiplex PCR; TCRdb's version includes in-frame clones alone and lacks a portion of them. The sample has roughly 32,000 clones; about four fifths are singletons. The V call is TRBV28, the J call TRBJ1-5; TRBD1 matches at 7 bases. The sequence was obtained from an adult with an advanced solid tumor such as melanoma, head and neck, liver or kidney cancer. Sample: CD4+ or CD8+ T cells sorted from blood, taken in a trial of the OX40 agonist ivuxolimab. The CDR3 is CASSRRQGRDQPQHF. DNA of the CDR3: TGTGCCAGCAGCCGTCGACAGGGAAGAGACCAGCCCCAGCATTTT.